Each of the 7 T cell receptor beta chains below was sequenced from the same sample in a study of blood T cell repertoires in COVID-19. Here immunoSEQ multiplex PCR was the method, and the copy in TCRdb shows in-frame clones only, minus some. This table holds 180,000 or so clones, about 78% found once. Source material: peripheral blood. These TCRs come from a woman aged 50 to 65 with active or convalescent COVID-19.

This clone was counted at least ten times. The V call is TRBV2, the J call TRBJ2-7; D is perhaps TRBD2 (6 bases). This CDR3 has 15 amino acids. V lost 5 bases and J 4 bases, leaving 18 bases between the germline ends. The germline V gene has CDR1 SNHLY and CDR2 FYNNEI. CDR3 coding DNA: TGTGCCAGCAGTTTAGCGGTACTAGCTCGGTACGAGCAGTACTTC. Amino acid sequence: CASSLAVLARYEQYF.

The CDR3 protein is CASSPLAGDTNTQYF. In nucleotides, the CDR3 is TGTGCCAGCTCACCTCTAGCGGGGGACACGAATACGCAGTATTTT. The rearrangement uses TRBV18 and TRBJ2-3; TRBD2 matches at 10 bases. The CDR3 runs 15 residues. Germline V lookup: CDR1 KGHSH, CDR2 LQKENI. After removal of 3 bases from V and 7 bases from J, the junction contained 7 bases not matched to a gene. The entire variable domain, with the rest obtained from reference TRBV18 and TRBJ2-3, is as follows: NAGVMQNPRHLVRRRGQEARLRCSPMKGHSHVYWYRQLPEEGLKFMVYLQKENIIDESGMPKERFSAEFPKEGPSILRIQQVVRGDSAAYFCASSPLAGDTNTQYFGPGTRLTVL.

The CDR3 is CASSPWDRGLSEQFF. The CDR3 nucleotides are TGTGCCAGCAGCCCCTGGGACAGGGGACTTTCTGAGCAGTTCTTC. V and J are TRBV7-7 and TRBJ2-1, with TRBD1 matching 10 bases. CDR1 and CDR2 (germline): SSHAT, FNYEAQ (reference sequence). The junction had 10 bases not matched to a gene; V was cut back by 5 bases and J by 9 bases. This CDR3 is built from 15 residues.

This chain uses TRBV15 with TRBJ1-4, with D perhaps TRBD1 (5 bases). V was clipped by 3 bases and J by 4 bases, with 12 bases between them. The CDR3 is made up of 15 amino acids. The germline V gene encodes CDR1 LNHNV and CDR2 YYDKDF (reference sequence). CDR3 region: CATSRGGEVNEKLFF. The CDR3 DNA sequence: TGTGCCACCAGCAGGGGGGGGGAAGTTAATGAAAAACTGTTTTTT.

The chain uses TRBV5-1 and TRBJ1-1; D uncertain. Germline assignment: CDR1 SGHRS and CDR2 YFSETQ. The CDR3 loop spans 14 amino acids. Trimming removed 4 bases at V and 11 bases at J, with 21 bases between. The DNA of the CDR3 is TGCGCCAGCAGCAGCGGCTTTGGCACTTTTGTGGCTTTCTTT. Protein sequence: CASSSGFGTFVAFF. Together with reference TRBV5-1 and TRBJ1-1, the CDR3 gives the full variable domain: KAGVTQTPRYLIKTRGQQVTLSCSPISGHRSVSWYQQTPGQGLQFLFEYFSETQRNKGNFPGRFSGRQFSNSRSEMNVSTLELGDSALYLCASSSGFGTFVAFFGQGTRLTVV.

This clone was found a few times. The gene calls are TRBV4-2 and TRBJ1-1; D is undetermined. The CDR3 contains 13 residues. The V gene lost 4 bases and the J gene lost 6 bases, with 12 bases spanning the gap. Germline lookup yields CDR1 LGHNA and CDR2 YNFKEQ. The CDR3 region is CASSPEMSAEAFF. DNA of the CDR3: TGTGCCAGCAGCCCCGAAATGAGCGCTGAAGCTTTCTTT.

The chain recombines TRBV11-1 with TRBJ1-1; D is unresolved. The germline gives CDR1 SGHAT, CDR2 FQDESV (reference sequence). This CDR3 spans 15 amino acids. Trimming took off 2 bases at V and 1 base at J, with 11 bases between the two ends. This CDR3 reads CASSLSQTKNTEAFF. The CDR3, as DNA: TGTGCCAGCAGCTTATCACAGACCAAGAACACTGAAGCTTTCTTT.